Listed below are T cell receptor beta chains from one sample, sequenced in a study of T and B cells in COVID-19 patients. MiXCR was run by TCRdb on the multiplex PCR reads, yielding one entry per CDR3 protein. Of some 8,100 distinct CDR3 sequences listed, roughly two fifths are singletons. The sample consisted of blood. The receptors originated from a human donor with active COVID-19. Each CDR3 is given with its conserved first and last residue. D genes are given only for firm matches. Clone size is stated in some rows and not others, as once, few, many or a class when expanded.

V: TRBV6-5
D: .
length: 16
size: .
J: TRBJ1-3
CDR3: CASSPRGFNSGNTIYF
DNA: TGTGCCAGCAGTCCCCGGGGTTTTAACTCTGGAAACACCATATATTTT

V: TRBV6-2/TRBV6-3
D: TRBD2
length: 13
size: few
J: TRBJ2-7
CDR3: CASGASGSREQYF
DNA: TGTGCCAGCGGAGCTAGCGGGAGCCGCGAGCAGTACTTC

V: TRBV5-1
D: .
length: 14
size: .
J: TRBJ1-1
CDR3: CASRSYQGGTEAFF
DNA: TGCGCCAGCAGGTCCTACCAGGGAGGCACTGAAGCTTTCTTT

V: TRBV6-5
D: TRBD1
length: 16
size: .
J: TRBJ1-6
CDR3: CASRYLSARGYSPLHF
DNA: TGTGCCAGCAGATACCTCTCGGCCAGGGGGTATTCACCCCTCCACTTT

V: TRBV5-6
D: TRBD2
length: 14
size: few
J: TRBJ2-2
CDR3: CASSLVAGTGELFF
DNA: TGTGCCAGCAGCTTGGTAGCGGGGACCGGGGAGCTGTTTTTT

V: TRBV27
D: TRBD1
length: 13
size: .
J: TRBJ1-2
CDR3: CASSRTGTLGYTF
DNA: TGTGCCAGCAGTAGGACAGGAACGCTCGGCTACACCTTC

V: TRBV27
D: TRBD2
length: 15
size: few
J: TRBJ2-1
CDR3: CASSWGLAAYNEQFF
DNA: TGTGCCAGCAGCTGGGGACTAGCGGCTTACAATGAGCAGTTCTTC

V: TRBV6-5
D: .
length: 15
size: .
J: TRBJ1-5
CDR3: CASSPTGYGNQPQHF
DNA: TGTGCCAGCAGTCCTACAGGGTATGGCAATCAGCCCCAGCATTTT

V: TRBV6-5
D: .
length: 14
size: few
J: TRBJ2-1
CDR3: CASSYDGVANEQFF
DNA: TGTGCCAGCAGTTATGACGGAGTTGCCAATGAGCAGTTCTTC

V: TRBV4-3
D: TRBD2
length: 15
size: few
J: TRBJ2-2
CDR3: CASKSSGRLPGELFF
DNA: TGCGCCAGCAAATCTAGCGGGAGACTCCCCGGGGAGCTGTTTTTT

V: TRBV6-5
D: TRBD1
length: 15
size: .
J: TRBJ1-1
CDR3: CASSDPGQMNTEAFF
DNA: TGTGCCAGCAGTGACCCGGGACAGATGAACACTGAAGCTTTCTTT

V: TRBV5-3
D: .
length: 13
size: .
J: TRBJ1-1
CDR3: CARSLRSGTEAFF
DNA: TGTGCCAGAAGCTTGAGAAGTGGCACTGAAGCTTTCTTT

V: TRBV27
D: .
length: 13
size: few
J: TRBJ1-2
CDR3: CASSSAGNYGYTF
DNA: TGTGCCAGCAGTTCTGCAGGGAACTATGGCTACACCTTC

V: TRBV24-1
D: .
length: 16
size: .
J: TRBJ2-3
CDR3: CATSDFRAGRPDTQYF
DNA: TGTGCCACCAGTGATTTCAGGGCAGGGCGGCCAGATACGCAGTATTTT

V: TRBV14
D: .
length: 14
size: .
J: TRBJ2-7
CDR3: CASSLPNNWYEQYF
DNA: TGTGCCAGCAGCCTCCCCAACAACTGGTACGAGCAGTACTTC

V: TRBV30
D: .
length: 14
size: .
J: TRBJ2-1
CDR3: CAWSGLGPSYEQFF
DNA: TGTGCCTGGAGTGGGCTAGGGCCCTCCTACGAGCAGTTCTTC

V: TRBV18
D: .
length: 14
size: .
J: TRBJ1-5
CDR3: CASSETGQNQPQHF
DNA: TGTGCCAGCTCAGAGACGGGTCAGAATCAGCCCCAGCATTTT

V: TRBV18
D: .
length: 15
size: few
J: TRBJ1-2
CDR3: CASSRSLTAHYGYTF
DNA: TGTGCCAGCTCACGATCGCTTACAGCCCACTATGGCTACACCTTC

V: TRBV19
D: .
length: 14
size: .
J: TRBJ1-1
CDR3: CASSPDRLNTEAFF
DNA: TGTGCCAGTAGCCCTGACAGATTAAACACTGAAGCTTTCTTT

V: TRBV19
D: TRBD2
length: 17
size: .
J: TRBJ2-3
CDR3: CASRGWGLAGFGDTQYF
DNA: TGTGCCAGTAGGGGGTGGGGACTAGCGGGATTTGGAGATACGCAGTATTTT

V: TRBV4-3
D: .
length: 14
size: .
J: TRBJ1-2
CDR3: CASSQDIRDWGYTF
DNA: TGCGCCAGCAGCCAAGATATAAGGGATTGGGGCTACACCTTC

V: TRBV7-2
D: .
length: 17
size: .
J: TRBJ2-3
CDR3: CASSPSWGGAVGDTQYF
DNA: TGTGCCAGCAGCCCCAGCTGGGGGGGGGCGGTCGGAGATACGCAGTATTTT

V: TRBV5-4
D: .
length: 16
size: .
J: TRBJ2-1
CDR3: CASSAQAGPLGNEQFF
DNA: TGTGCCAGCAGCGCGCAGGCGGGACCTTTGGGCAATGAGCAGTTCTTC

V: TRBV6-5
D: .
length: 15
size: few
J: TRBJ2-3
CDR3: CASSYSLGGVDTQYF
DNA: TGTGCCAGCAGTTACTCGTTGGGGGGAGTGGATACGCAGTATTTT

V: TRBV30
D: .
length: 12
size: .
J: TRBJ2-3
CDR3: CAWTGVTDTQYF
DNA: TGTGCCTGGACCGGGGTCACAGATACGCAGTATTTT

V: TRBV6-1
D: TRBD1
length: 11
size: .
J: TRBJ2-1
CDR3: CASSPDRDRFF
DNA: TGTGCCAGCAGTCCGGACAGGGATCGGTTCTTC

V: TRBV19
D: TRBD1
length: 14
size: .
J: TRBJ1-2
CDR3: CASRSQDRVYGYTF
DNA: TGTGCCAGTAGAAGTCAGGACAGGGTCTATGGCTACACCTTC

V: TRBV25-1
D: .
length: 14
size: .
J: TRBJ1-5
CDR3: CASSDLDGNQPQHF
DNA: TGTGCCAGCAGTGACTTAGATGGGAATCAGCCCCAGCATTTT

V: TRBV24-1
D: .
length: 13
size: .
J: TRBJ2-2
CDR3: CASSEDGTGELFF
DNA: TGTGCCAGCAGTGAAGACGGTACCGGGGAGCTGTTTTTT